The 22 T cell receptor beta chains given below trace back to one sample, sequenced in a study of T-cell memory formation after mild COVID-19. TCRdb reprocessed the 5' RACE reads via MiXCR and lists one record per CDR3 protein. This table holds about 290,000 distinct CDR3 sequences, approximately 15% found once. Material for sequencing was PBMCs or a T cell subset sorted from them (not recorded which). The receptors here all came from a man younger than 35 who had mild COVID-19 (a few samples of this study predate the infection). Cell type and time point are not known.

This chain connects TRBV6-6 to TRBJ1-1; TRBD1 matches at 8 bases. V lost 0 bases and J lost 3; bases outside the gene matches: 12. Germline assignment: CDR1 MNHNY and CDR2 SVGAGI (reference sequence). This CDR3 has 18 residues. CDR3: CASSYSARGGQADTEAFF. The CDR3 DNA follows: TGTGCCAGCAGTTACTCCGCGCGGGGGGGACAGGCCGACACTGAAGCTTTCTTT.

V is TRBV6-6 and J is TRBJ1-1; D remains ambiguous. Trimming removed 2 bases from V and 1 base from J, with 8 bases in between. The germline gives CDR1 MNHNY, CDR2 SVGAGI (reference sequence). This CDR3 comprises 14 residues. The CDR3 loop is CASSYQITNTEAFF. The CDR3 coding sequence is TGTGCCAGCAGTTACCAGATTACGAACACTGAAGCTTTCTTT.

Worth noting for this clonotype: The junction departs from the called germline gene at one end, perhaps through a read error. This chain uses TRBV10-1 with TRBJ2-1; the match to TRBD1 covers 8 bases. The CDR3 spans 9 residues. The germline V gene encodes CDR1 WNHNN and CDR2 SYGVQD (reference sequence). CDR3 sequence (DNA): TGCGCCGGAGGGGGGACAGGACTCTTC. Translation: CAGGGTGLF.

This chain connects TRBV9 to TRBJ1-6; D possibly corresponds to TRBD1 (6 bases). Germline values: CDR1 SGDLS, CDR2 YYNGEE. V was pared by 0 bases and J by 5 bases, with 12 bases between. CDR3 length: 16 amino acids. The CDR3 is CASSVGAGANNSPLHF. DNA of the CDR3: TGTGCCAGCAGCGTAGGGGCAGGGGCAAATAATTCACCCCTCCACTTT. The full variable domain, in which reference TRBV9 and TRBJ1-6 provide the parts outside the CDR3, is DSGVTQTPKHLITATGQRVTLRCSPRSGDLSVYWYQQSLDQGLQFLIQYYNGEERAKGNILERFSAQQFPDLHSELNLSSLELGDSALYFCASSVGAGANNSPLHFGNGTRLTVT.

This clonotype was seen repeatedly, ten times or more. V gene TRBV15 combines with J gene TRBJ2-7; D may match TRBD1 or TRBD2 (5 bases each). V was shortened by 6 bases and J by 7 bases, with 19 bases between the two germline ends. In germline, CDR1 is LNHNV, CDR2 YYDKDF (reference sequence). The CDR3 runs to 14 residues. Here the CDR3 reads CATRPGLLGQEQYF. CDR3 nucleotides: TGTGCCACCAGGCCGGGCCTACTAGGACAAGAGCAGTACTTC.

A few counts support this clonotype. V and J are TRBV6-5 and TRBJ1-1; D gene unclear. This CDR3 is 15 amino acids long. From germline, CDR1 is MNHEY and CDR2 SVGAGI. The ends were cut back, 0 bases at V and 1 base at J, with 9 bases in the middle. CDR3 nucleotide sequence: TGTGCCAGCAGTTACTCGGGTTTGCCGAACACTGAAGCTTTCTTT. Its translation: CASSYSGLPNTEAFF.

The genes are TRBV27 and TRBJ2-5, with 12 bases aligning to TRBD2. V lost 6 bases, J lost 4 bases, and 15 bases stayed unmatched. The CDR3 is made up of 18 amino acids. Germline CDR1 and CDR2: MNHEY and SMNVEV (reference sequence). CDR3 residues: CASSLLTSGGVSGETQYF. The CDR3 nucleotides read TGTGCCAGCAGCCTCTTGACTAGCGGGGGAGTTTCGGGAGAGACCCAGTACTTC.

This clonotype was detected many times. The chain combines TRBV5-1 with TRBJ2-1; D remains ambiguous. The length of the CDR3 is 14 residues. CDR1 is SGHRS and CDR2 is YFSETQ in the germline V gene. V was shortened by 4 bases and J by 6 bases, with 14 bases between the two germline ends. CDR3 coding DNA: TGCGCCAGCAGCCCGGTCCCGGCAGCCAATGAGCAGTTCTTC. This sequence encodes CASSPVPAANEQFF.

V gene TRBV6-6 combines with J gene TRBJ2-3; D is perhaps TRBD2 (6 bases). Germline CDR1 MNHNY, CDR2 SVGAGI (reference sequence). The CDR3 runs 13 residues. V lost 10 bases and J 6 bases, leaving 17 bases between the germline ends. The CDR3 region is CATAEGPGDTQYF. The CDR3 nucleotides are TGTGCCACCGCGGAGGGTCCCGGTGATACGCAGTATTTT.

V usage is TRBV7-3 and J usage is TRBJ2-3; TRBD2 aligns across 9 bases. The CDR3 is 15 amino acids. J gave up 0 bases and V 3 bases, and 1 base lay outside the gene matches. Germline values: CDR1 SGHTA, CDR2 FQGTGA. The DNA of the CDR3 is TGTGCCAGCAGCTTGACTAGCGGTAGCACAGATACGCAGTATTTT. Protein: CASSLTSGSTDTQYF.

The V and J genes are TRBV28 and TRBJ2-7; D unresolved. This CDR3 is 15 amino acids long. The V gene lost 5 bases and the J gene lost 4 bases, with 18 bases spanning the gap. Germline V gene sequence: CDR1 MDHEN, CDR2 SYDVKM. CDR3 sequence: CASSDTLGPFYEQYV. The CDR3 bases are TGTGCCAGCAGTGACACCTTAGGGCCCTTTTACGAGCAGTACGTC.

The chain recombines TRBV6-2 or TRBV6-3 with TRBJ1-1; D might be TRBD1 (5 bases). The V gene lost 8 bases and the J gene lost 1 base, with 11 bases spanning the gap. There are 13 residues in the CDR3. Germline V CDR1 and CDR2: MNHEY, SVGEGT. The CDR3 DNA is TGTGCCAGCCTGATAGGGGAGAACACTGAAGCTTTCTTT. This encodes CASLIGENTEAFF.

This clonotype turned up a few times. A junction end diverges from the germline sequence, so it may reflect a read error. The genes are TRBV12-3 or TRBV12-4 and TRBJ1-1, with D possibly being TRBD1 (5 bases). The CDR3 consists of 11 residues. CDR3: CASSWGGQMGW. The DNA for the CDR3 is TGTGCCAGCAGTTGGGGGGGTCAGATGGGTTGG.

The chain is built from TRBV5-1 and TRBJ2-1; TRBD2 agrees at 16 bases. Germline loops: CDR1 SGHRS, CDR2 YFSETQ. Losses at the gene ends were 4 bases for V and 13 bases for J; bases not matched to a gene: 5. This CDR3 has 14 residues. The CDR3 nucleotides are TGCGCCAGCAGCCCCGGGACTAGCGGGGGGGTACAGTTCTTC. Translating it yields CASSPGTSGGVQFF.

The chain carries TRBV5-1 and TRBJ2-3, with D hard to call. Trimming removed 1 base at V and 3 bases at J, with 9 bases between. The length of the CDR3 is 14 residues. The germline gives CDR1 SGHRS, CDR2 YFSETQ. Written as DNA, the CDR3 is TGCGCCAGCAGCTTGTTGGGCTGGACAGATACGCAGTATTTT. It translates to CASSLLGWTDTQYF.

The rearrangement joins TRBV12-3 or TRBV12-4 to TRBJ1-3; D is undetermined. This CDR3 spans 13 amino acids. Trimming shortened V by 8 bases and J by 2 bases, and 10 bases separated the two germline ends. CDR3 amino acids: CASGDITGNTIYF. CDR3 bases: TGTGCCAGCGGAGACATTACTGGAAACACCATATATTTT.

Ten or more counts support this clonotype. The rearrangement links TRBV5-6 to TRBJ2-1; D is unclear. This CDR3 has 11 residues. The V and J ends lost 0 bases and 8 bases respectively, with 3 bases between them. Germline CDR1 reads SGHDT; CDR2 reads YYEEEE. The CDR3 spells CASSLADEQFF. Written as DNA, the CDR3 is TGTGCCAGCAGCTTGGCGGATGAGCAGTTCTTC. Based on the CDR3 plus reference TRBV5-6 and TRBJ2-1, the full variable domain is DAGVTQSPTHLIKTRGQQVTLRCSPKSGHDTVSWYQQALGQGPQFIFQYYEEEERQRGNFPDRFSGHQFPNYSSELNVNALLLGDSALYLCASSLADEQFFGPGTRLTVL.

This clonotype was observed a handful of times. The V and J genes are TRBV4-1 and TRBJ1-5, with 8 bases fitting TRBD1. With V trimmed by 2 bases and J by 0 bases, 6 bases remained unmatched. Germline CDR1 and CDR2: MGHRA and YSYEKL. The CDR3 loop spans 17 amino acids. Here the CDR3 DNA reads TGCGCCAGCAGCCAAACCCCGACAGGGGATAGCAATCAGCCCCAGCATTTT. Encoded protein: CASSQTPTGDSNQPQHF.

This clonotype occurred a few times. CDR3 nucleotide sequence: TGCGCCAGCAGCTTGGTGGACAGGGTCGACAATGAGCAGTTCTTC. Translated: CASSLVDRVDNEQFF. This rearrangement joins TRBV5-1 to TRBJ2-1; TRBD1 matches at 8 bases. V lost 0 bases and J lost 5; bases outside the gene matches: 4. Germline V gene data show CDR1 as SGHRS and CDR2 as YFSETQ. The CDR3 loop spans 15 amino acids.

This clonotype showed up just a few times. The gene calls are TRBV20-1 and TRBJ2-7; 9 nucleotides agree with TRBD2. The CDR3 totals 14 residues. Unmatched junction bases numbered 5, after V lost 5 bases and J lost 0 bases. Germline-derived CDR1 and CDR2 are DFQATT and SNEGSKA (reference sequence). The CDR3 loop is CSAERGARSYEQYF. CDR3 in DNA: TGCAGTGCTGAGCGGGGGGCCCGCTCCTACGAGCAGTACTTC.

There are a few counts of this clonotype. The J gene is TRBJ1-2, the V gene TRBV15; 7 nucleotides match TRBD1. Germline loops: CDR1 LNHNV, CDR2 YYDKDF (reference sequence). The CDR3 is made up of 15 amino acids. Trimming cost V 0 bases and J 6 bases; bases outside gene matches: 7. CDR3 region: CATSRDRGHKHGYTF. The DNA for the CDR3 is TGTGCCACCAGCAGAGATAGGGGGCACAAGCATGGCTACACCTTC.

This clonotype was seen a few times. The gene calls are TRBV7-9 and TRBJ1-2; TRBD1 agrees at 7 bases. This CDR3 has 15 residues. The germline gives CDR1 SEHNR, CDR2 FQNEAQ (reference sequence). V lost 5 bases and J lost 3; bases outside the gene matches: 9. Here the CDR3 DNA reads TGTGCCAGCAGCGAGGGACAGCCGACCTACTATGGCTACACCTTC. As protein: CASSEGQPTYYGYTF.